The T cell receptor beta chain under discussion was sequenced for a study of brain T cells in children with intractable seizures. Study-wide results and limits: Pre- and post-surgery blood differed in depth, so pre-surgery absences may be undersampling. Only CDR3 sequence similarity suggested viral specificity, without known HCMV serostatus.

Surgery cases with the highest brain T cell transcript signatures were chosen for sequencing. Germline V gene data show CDR1 as GTSNPN and CDR2 as SVGIG (reference sequence). The CDR3 length is 13 residues. The V end was cut by 5 bases, the J end by 4 bases, with 15 bases between. Clones were sequenced by immunoSEQ multiplex PCR, and TCRdb holds only the in-frame ones, with some missing. The data show 70,000 to 90,000 clones, roughly 91% seen once. Remarks on this clone: What it recognizes is unknown.

This TCR derives from a boy under two years old with tuberous sclerosis and intractable seizures. The sample consisted of peripheral blood, taken at surgery. The rearrangement joins TRBV30 to TRBJ2-7; tentative D call: TRBD1 (5 bases). Written as DNA, the CDR3 is TGTGCCTGGGGCCGATTGACAGCATACGAGCAGTACTTC. Translating it yields CAWGRLTAYEQYF.